This T cell receptor (beta chain) was retrieved from a study of regulatory T cells in long-lasting Graves disease. Regarding the study as a whole: Sample size, which was small, may have reduced accuracy.

Time point reported: persistent/refractory GD, antithyroid drugs over 5 years with positive TRAb. With RNA extracted from PBMCs as input, the TCR library was made. Diagnosing Graves' disease relied on the American Thyroid Association guidelines. The authors built TCR beta libraries using iRepertoire HTBI primers and Arm-PCR of CDR3 regions. TCRdb processed the multiplex PCR reads anew with MiXCR; each CDR3 protein has one entry. The sample records approximately 470,000 distinct CDR3 sequences, less than 25% being singletons. Germline V CDR1 and CDR2: SGDLS, YYNGEE. With V trimmed by 4 bases and J by 13 bases, 18 bases remained unmatched. The CDR3 has 16 amino acids. Turning to this clonotype: Its antigen is unknown. Being one base from a much bigger clone, this may be a read error.

This receptor was obtained from a female donor with Graves disease. The sample consisted of peripheral blood mononuclear cells (PBMCs), taken when the disease was refractory, from a patient treated with antithyroid drugs. The J gene is TRBJ2-1, the V gene TRBV9; 9 nucleotides match TRBD1. In DNA form, the CDR3 reads TGTGCCAGCAGCATAACAGGGGGCGATTTCCAAGAGACCCAGTTCTTC. The encoded protein is CASSITGGDFQETQFF.